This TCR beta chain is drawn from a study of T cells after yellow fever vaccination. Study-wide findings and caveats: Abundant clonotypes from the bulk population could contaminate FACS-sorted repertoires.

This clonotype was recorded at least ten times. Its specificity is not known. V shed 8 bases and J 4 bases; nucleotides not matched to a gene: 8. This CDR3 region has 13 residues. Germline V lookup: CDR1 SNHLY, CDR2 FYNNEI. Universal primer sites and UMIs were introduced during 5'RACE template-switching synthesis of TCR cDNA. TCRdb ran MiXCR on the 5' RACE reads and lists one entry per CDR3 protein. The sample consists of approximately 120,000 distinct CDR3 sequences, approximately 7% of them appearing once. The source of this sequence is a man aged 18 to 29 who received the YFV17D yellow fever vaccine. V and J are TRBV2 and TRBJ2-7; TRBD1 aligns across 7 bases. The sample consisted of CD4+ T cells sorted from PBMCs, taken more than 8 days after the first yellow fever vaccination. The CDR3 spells CASFSDRKYEQYV. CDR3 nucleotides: TGTGCCAGCTTTTCGGACAGGAAATACGAGCAGTACGTC.